This record concerns one TCR beta chain sequence. Its antigen is undetermined. CDR3 length: 18 residues. V gave up 1 base and J gave up 0 bases; unmatched junction bases: 5. Germline CDR1 reads SGHVS; CDR2 reads FQNEAQ. Deep-level assay runs were performed. Libraries were prepared by immunoSEQ multiplex PCR; TCRdb keeps only in-frame clonotypes and omits some of them. The sample has fewer than 2.5 million clones, 90% to 95% seen once. This sample is drawn from a study of shared clonotypes between healthy human individuals. Study results and limitations: The sharing of 5% to 5.5% of naive CD4 clonotypes was seen across a handful of donors.

Sequenced material: naive CD4+ T cells from PBMCs. Subset given: CD45RA+ positively selected. The chain has TRBV7-8 and TRBJ2-4, with 11 bases identical to TRBD2. The receptor was derived from a man aged 18 to 29 in good health. Some clones in this sample may be carry-over from other donors' samples. CDR3 in amino acids: CASSLGLAGQLAKNIQYF. The CDR3, as DNA: TGTGCCAGCAGCTTAGGACTAGCGGGACAATTAGCCAAAAACATTCAGTACTTC.